This is a list of T cell receptor beta chains from one sample in a study of shared clonotypes between healthy human individuals. Method: immunoSEQ multiplex PCR; TCRdb's copy keeps in-frame clones and lacks some. The profile covers millions of clones, with 90% to 95% appearing a single time and roughly 0.36% taken by the ten largest. The sequencing input was naive CD4+ T cells from PBMCs. The receptors here all came from a young man in good health. Some clones in this sample may be carry-over from other donors' samples. CDR3s include the opening cysteine and the closing phenylalanine or tryptophan. Fields, in order: clone size, V gene, J gene, D gene, CDR3 DNA, CDR3 protein. The D gene is left open where the match is weak. Clone sizes are given selectively: once, few, many, or a class where the clone is expanded.

>once|TRBV9|TRBJ2-1|TRBD1
TGTGCCAGCAGGTCGAGGGGGCGGCATGTTTCCGTCGATGAGCAGTTCTTC
CASRSRGRHVSVDEQFF
>.|TRBV7-9|TRBJ2-7|TRBD1
TGTGCCAGCAGCTTAGCTGGGACAGGGGCCTACGAGCAGTACTTC
CASSLAGTGAYEQYF
>.|TRBV4-1|TRBJ2-2|.
TGCGCCAGCAGCCCCCTCGGGGGCGGACCCGGGGAGCTGTTTTTT
CASSPLGGGPGELFF
>.|TRBV18|TRBJ2-5|TRBD1
TGTGCCAGCTCACCCATGCCGTTAGGGACAGGGAAAGAGACCCAGTACTTC
CASSPMPLGTGKETQYF
>once|TRBV29-1|TRBJ1-2|TRBD1
TGCAGCGTTGAGGATCAGGGGGCAGGAGGCTACACCTTC
CSVEDQGAGGYTF
>.|TRBV5-1|TRBJ2-3|TRBD1
TGCGCCAGCAGCGTTGGGACAGTTGTCGTAGATACGCAGTATTTT
CASSVGTVVVDTQYF
>.|TRBV10-2|TRBJ2-7|.
TGCGCCAGCAGTGACAGGGGGCCGGGGGCGGGAGGAACCTACGAGCAGTACTTC
CASSDRGPGAGGTYEQYF
>.|TRBV2|TRBJ1-2|.
TGTGCCAGCAGTGAGGCGGGCTATGGCTACACCTTC
CASSEAGYGYTF
>.|TRBV7-2|TRBJ2-1|.
TGTGCCAGCGAGGTTGGGGGCCACAATGAGCAGTTCTTC
CASEVGGHNEQFF
>once|TRBV5-1|TRBJ2-7|.
TGCGCCAGCCGATTCAAAGGGGGGCCCGAGCAGTACTTC
CASRFKGGPEQYF
>.|TRBV4-1|TRBJ2-1|TRBD2
TGCGCCAGCAGCCAAGCCGGGACTAGCGGTACCTACAATGAGCAGTTCTTC
CASSQAGTSGTYNEQFF
>.|TRBV10-3|TRBJ1-1|.
TGTGCCATCAATGAAGGGGGTAGGGCTTTCTTT
CAINEGGRAFF
>.|TRBV9|TRBJ2-7|.
TGTGCCAGCGGTGGAACCCGCTACGAGCAGTACTTC
CASGGTRYEQYF
>.|TRBV29-1|TRBJ2-7|TRBD2
TGCAGCGTGAGGACTAGCGGGAGGGAGCAGTACTTC
CSVRTSGREQYF
>.|TRBV27|TRBJ1-2|.
TGTGCCAGCAGTTTAGAGGGGTCGGGGAGAAATGGCTACACCTTC
CASSLEGSGRNGYTF
>.|TRBV6-6|TRBJ2-3|TRBD2
TGTGCCAGCAGTTCCGAGCGGGAGGGCCCAGTAACGCAGTATTTT
CASSSEREGPVTQYF
>.|TRBV15|TRBJ2-1|.
TGTGCCACCAGCCCAGGACCCTACGGGGGTGAGCAGTTCTTC
CATSPGPYGGEQFF
>.|TRBV30|TRBJ2-7|.
TGTGCCTGGAACTTCTACACAGGAGGATCTGACGAGCAGTACTTC
CAWNFYTGGSDEQYF